This T cell receptor (beta chain) was captured by sequencing in a study of human T cells and chemical hapten exposure (dated by TCRdb to about 2021). With respect to the entire study: For sensitization, 2% DPC in acetone was applied to a roughly 2 cm by roughly 2 cm area of upper inner arm skin. Patch testing was performed on the upper back with Finn chambers containing 0.01% DPC, and the patch tests were scored after 6 days according to International Contact Dermatitis Research Group standards. Blood for TCR sequencing was provided by twenty-nine alopecia patients at one to four time points (pre-sensitization, 2, 6 and 24 weeks). Throughout the study period of roughly 24 weeks, patients also received therapeutic DPC doses to the scalp every week. Blood was sampled from patients pre-sensitization (week 0) and at 2, 6 and about 24 weeks after DPC sensitization. Libraries were pooled for sequencing, and variation in per-sample TCR yields was attributed mainly to small differences in library volumes within the pool. Peripheral blood TCR repertoire changes were tracked in vivo in alopecia patients during primary and secondary sensitization to the hapten diphenylcyclopropenone (DPC). Alopecia areata with under or over 50% scalp involvement, alopecia totalis and alopecia universalis were represented in the patient cohort, which was mostly female. Results the study describes overall, beyond this receptor: Because every patient had alopecia, a presumed autoimmune disease, the patients' immune response might differ from that of healthy individuals. Compared with pre-sensitization or healthy control sets, expanded TCRs formed significantly more large CDR3 similarity clusters, which is consistent with antigen-driven responses. Repeated subsampling changed both the strength of the expansion versus patch-test correlation and the threshold at which the correlation became significant. The number of TCRs above 1 in 1000 frequency did not change with DPC sensitization; there was no evidence of global repertoire structure alterations. Patch test score correlated positively with the number of PT1 expanded TCRs, reaching significance at thresholds 8, 16 and 32 but not at 4.

The library was built by means of RACE. The instrument given in TCRdb is NextSeq 500. Library preparation attached unique molecular identifiers to individual cDNA molecules for quantitative, reproducible TCR counting. Both TCR alpha and TCR beta chains were sequenced from each blood RNA sample. The original pipeline was this. The median number of TCRs per sample was 90,000 to 100,000, ranging from roughly 20,000 to 700,000. The Decombinator software suite was used to annotate V, J and CDR3 in the TCR reads. For the PS versus PT1 abundance plots, all samples were subsampled to the same number of TCRs (28,000). TCRs were defined as expanded if absent before sensitization and observed at least eight times at the 2-week time point. TCRdb reran the public reads through fastp at Q25 and MiXCR, keeping productive beta chains. Here each entry gathers all rows of one CDR3 protein and keeps the most common genes and DNA. TCRdb's processing, not the authors', yielded these V and J calls. This sample holds some 400,000 distinct CDR3 sequences; approximately 5% were observed only once. The biggest ten clones account for approximately 2.3% of the sample.

There are 15 amino acids in the CDR3, from cysteine to phenylalanine inclusive. Just the 45-base CDR3 DNA is kept, in frame starting at base 1. Relative to germline, V is 4 bases shorter and J is 0 bases shorter, with 10 bases between their ends. Looking up the germline V gene yields CDR1 SGHRS and CDR2 YFSETQ. The time point label of this sample denotes: patch test 1, 2 weeks after DPC sensitization. The sample's treatment or condition label, in plain terms: therapeutic diphenylcyclopropenone sensitization with weekly scalp DPC. At each patch-test visit, blood was drawn before the patch test was applied. Eligible patients were aged 18 to 70, diagnosed with alopecia, deemed suitable for DPC therapy, and excluded if pregnant. Total RNA was extracted from unfractionated whole blood collected in Tempus Blood RNA tubes. This clonotype was found a few times. Its specific antigen is unknown. Within one base of it there is no much larger clone, and no base qualities were kept.

The chain links TRBV5-1 with TRBJ1-4, with the identity of the D gene unclear. The material sequenced was whole blood, taken in connection with sensitization to the hapten diphenylcyclopropenone (DPC). This sequence originates from a woman aged 45-65 years with alopecia areata. Some clones in this sample may be carry-over from other donors' samples. The DNA sequence reads TGCGCCAGCAGCGCAGGCCAGGCAACTAATGAAAAACTGTTTTTT. Translated, this gives CASSAGQATNEKLFF.